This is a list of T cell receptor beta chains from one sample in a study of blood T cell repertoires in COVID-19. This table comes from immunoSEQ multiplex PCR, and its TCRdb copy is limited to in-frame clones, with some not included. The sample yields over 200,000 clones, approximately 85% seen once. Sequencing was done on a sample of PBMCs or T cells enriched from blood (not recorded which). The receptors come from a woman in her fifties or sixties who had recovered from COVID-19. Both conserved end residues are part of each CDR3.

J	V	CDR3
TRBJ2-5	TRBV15	CATSPGLPKETQYF
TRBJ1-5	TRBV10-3	CAIADRGNQPQHF
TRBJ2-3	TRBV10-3	CAIRARTGGTDTQYF
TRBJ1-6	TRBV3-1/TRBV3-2	CASSQLGGYNSPLHF
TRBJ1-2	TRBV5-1	CASSMDGGYGYTF
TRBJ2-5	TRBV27	CASSTPRGYQETQYF
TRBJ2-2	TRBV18	CASSPGTPANTGELFF
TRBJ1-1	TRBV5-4	CASSLVTGNTEAFF
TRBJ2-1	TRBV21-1	CASSPGQGANEQFF
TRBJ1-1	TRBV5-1	CASSLAGDREAFF
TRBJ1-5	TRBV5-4	CASSLGTGVQPQHF
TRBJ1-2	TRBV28	CASSWGTGINYGYTF
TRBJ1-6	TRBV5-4	CASSFGVSPLHF
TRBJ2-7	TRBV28	CASSLSGMGYEQYF
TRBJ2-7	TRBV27	CASSRTGLAGEQYF
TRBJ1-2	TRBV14	CASSQDYREGYTF
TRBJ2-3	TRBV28	CASRTASDTQYF
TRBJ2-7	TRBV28	CASSQDRVRQYF
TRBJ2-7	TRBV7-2	CASSPTGNSYEQYF
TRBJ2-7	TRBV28	CASSYSLAGAYEQYF
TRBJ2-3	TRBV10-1	CASSESGGRSTDTQYF
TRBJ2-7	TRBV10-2	CASLQGAISYEQYF
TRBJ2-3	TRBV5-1	CASSLGGRAPTDTQYF
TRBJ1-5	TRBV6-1	CASSDRAGGAGQPQHF
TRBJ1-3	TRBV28	CASSLRSHTIYF
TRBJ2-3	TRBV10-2	CASRTGTANTDTQYF
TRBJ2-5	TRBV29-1	CSVARQASPRETQYF
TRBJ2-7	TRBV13	CASSLALAGALGEQYF
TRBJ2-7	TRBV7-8	CASSSAGGRRTYEQYF
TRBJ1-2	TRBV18	CASSPVNLWASMSGYTF
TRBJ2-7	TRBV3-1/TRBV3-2	CASSHPGQGFNEQYF
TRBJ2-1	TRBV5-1	CASSKVQSSYNEQFF
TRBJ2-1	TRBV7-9	CASSLVGDEQFF
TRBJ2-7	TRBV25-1	CASSEFKDVGGKYEQYF
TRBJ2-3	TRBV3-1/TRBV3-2	CASSLVSGTQYF
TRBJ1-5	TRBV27	CASSLTESNQPQHF
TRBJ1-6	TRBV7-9	CASSRDNANSPLHF
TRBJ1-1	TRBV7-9	CASSLRGGASEAFF
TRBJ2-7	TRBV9	CASSVQGAHGEQYF
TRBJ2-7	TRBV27	CASSLMSTGYEQYF
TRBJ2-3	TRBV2	CASSGPTRGDTQYF